The TCR beta chain under discussion was sequenced for a study of T cells in Graves' hyperthyroidism and ophthalmopathy. V lost 5 bases and J 7 bases, leaving 27 bases between the germline ends. The CDR3 runs 18 residues. Germline V gene lookup returns CDR1 SGHVS and CDR2 FNYEAQ. Any symptoms of ophthalmopathy came after the first hyperthyroidism diagnosis, from which the blood sample dates. What was amplified from RNA transcripts were TCR beta CDR3 regions. The study used the HTBI primer set for a first-round RT-PCR of the TCR CDR3. TCRdb called the multiplex PCR reads again in MiXCR, with one record for every CDR3 protein. The table records 350,000 or so distinct CDR3 sequences, about a sixth of them present only once. A word on this clonotype: Its antigen is currently unknown.

The study's findings and limits: The blood repertoire included most of the expanded thyroid clonotypes above 0.001.

The sequencing input was blood. This rearrangement joins TRBV7-6 to TRBJ2-1, with D perhaps assigned TRBD1 or TRBD2 (7 bases each). The sequence was collected from a woman in her 30s with Graves' hyperthyroidism that later progressed to Graves' ophthalmopathy. CDR3 residues: CASSINPGGGLVDNEQFF. The CDR3, as DNA: TGTGCCAGCAGCATCAATCCAGGGGGGGGGCTTGTCGATAATGAGCAGTTCTTC.